This entry lists 19 T cell receptor beta chains sequenced from one sample in a study of cytomegalovirus exposure and HLA in healthy donors. In the PCR, 60 Vbeta and 13 Jbeta primers were used. Generated by immunoSEQ multiplex PCR, the TCRdb table keeps only in-frame clones and is missing some. The table records around 250,000 clones, about nine tenths of them present only once. Sample: PBMCs. These receptors all come from a girl aged 2 to 9 in good health and CMV-seronegative.

This sequence joins TRBV19 and TRBJ1-5; tentatively, D is TRBD1 (6 bases). The CDR3 spans 16 residues. Per the germline V gene, CDR1 is LNHDA and CDR2 is SQIVND (reference sequence). The V end lost 8 bases, the J end lost 2 bases, and 19 bases lay between the germline ends. For the CDR3, the DNA is TGTGCCAGTGGGGACATTCTTACTAAGGGCAATCAGCCCCAGCATTTT. As protein: CASGDILTKGNQPQHF.

The CDR3: CASSTGQTGQYTQYF. The CDR3 DNA reads TGTGCCAGCAGTACCGGCCAGACTGGACAGTATACGCAGTATTTT. The chain links TRBV6-5 to TRBJ2-3; weak D call: TRBD1 (6 bases). The CDR3 has 15 residues. Trimming removed 5 bases from V and 7 bases from J, with 19 bases in between. Germline CDR1 and CDR2: MNHEY and SVGAGI.

The count of this clone is one. This chain uses TRBV11-2 with TRBJ2-5, with 9 bases identical to TRBD2. Per germline, CDR1 SGHAT and CDR2 FQNNGV. The CDR3 is 13 residues long. Losses at the gene ends were 7 bases for V and 5 bases for J; bases not matched to a gene: 5. The CDR3 reads CASTLGLAETQYF. CDR3 DNA: TGTGCCAGCACCCTAGGACTAGCGGAGACCCAGTACTTC.

The V gene is TRBV30, the J gene TRBJ2-7, with 8 bases identical to TRBD2. Germline V gene lookup returns CDR1 GTSNPN and CDR2 SVGIG (reference sequence). This CDR3 comprises 15 residues. V gave up 3 bases and J gave up 6 bases; unmatched junction bases: 13. CDR3 nucleotide sequence: TGTGCCTGGAGGAAGGTGGGCCCCCGGGAGGGCGAGCAGTACTTC. It specifies CAWRKVGPREGEQYF.

The V call is TRBV28, the J call TRBJ1-5; 10 bases are shared with TRBD1. CDR3 size: 12 residues. J lost 6 bases, V lost 11 bases, and 4 bases had no gene match. The V gene's germline CDR1 is MDHEN and CDR2 SYDVKM. The DNA of the CDR3 is TGTGCCGGCCGGGACAGGGGTCAGCCCCAGCATTTT. Translation: CAGRDRGQPQHF.

This rearrangement joins TRBV25-1 to TRBJ2-5; 12 bases match TRBD2. Germline loops: CDR1 MGHDK, CDR2 SYGVNS. The CDR3 consists of 16 residues. The trim removed 6 bases at V and 2 bases at J, leaving 7 bases unmatched. The CDR3 nucleotides read TGTGCCAGCAGCACCCTAGCGGGAGGGGCACAAGAGACCCAGTACTTC. Its protein is CASSTLAGGAQETQYF.

This clone was observed a single time. The rearrangement joins TRBV10-2 to TRBJ2-7, with 8 bases identical to TRBD2. CDR3 size: 18 residues. The trim removed 0 bases at V and 3 bases at J, leaving 13 bases unmatched. Germline CDR1 and CDR2: WSHSY and SAAADI. The CDR3 reads CASSESTRDSGTYYEQYF. CDR3 sequence (DNA): TGCGCCAGCAGTGAGTCGACTCGGGATAGCGGGACGTACTACGAGCAGTACTTC.

The gene calls are TRBV28 and TRBJ1-5, with D possibly TRBD1 on 5 matching bases. The CDR3 length is 16 residues. Germline V gives CDR1 MDHEN, CDR2 SYDVKM. Trimming removed 0 bases from V and 2 bases from J, with 11 bases in between. CDR3 in amino acids: CASSLWQGLGNQPQHF. The CDR3 region has the DNA TGTGCCAGCAGTTTATGGCAGGGTCTGGGCAATCAGCCCCAGCATTTT.

As to this clone: In the same sample, other DNA sequences code for this CDR3. The chain links TRBV6-5 to TRBJ2-1; D unclear. The CDR3 has 13 amino acids. The V and J ends lost 0 bases and 7 bases respectively, with 7 bases between them. Germline V gene lookup returns CDR1 MNHEY and CDR2 SVGAGI. Here the CDR3 DNA reads TGTGCCAGCAGTTACTCGTCCGGGAATGAGCAGTTCTTC. It is translated as CASSYSSGNEQFF.

This chain links TRBV29-1 with TRBJ1-1, with TRBD1 as a possible D gene (5 bases). CDR1 SQVTM and CDR2 ANQGSEA come from the germline V gene. V was trimmed by 6 bases and J by 6 bases, leaving 17 bases between them. CDR3 size: 13 residues. For the CDR3, the DNA is TGCAGCGTCAGACAGAACTCCATCGCTGAAGCTTTCTTT. Translation gives CSVRQNSIAEAFF.

This chain uses TRBV5-4 with TRBJ1-2; 7 bases agree with TRBD1. Germline V gene data show CDR1 as SGHNT and CDR2 as YYREEE (reference sequence). V was pared by 1 base and J by 3 bases, with 3 bases of the junction left unmatched. The CDR3 runs 14 residues. This CDR3 is CASSLQGVDYGYTF. The DNA of the CDR3 is TGTGCCAGCAGCTTGCAGGGGGTTGACTATGGCTACACCTTC.

The chain is built from TRBV6-1 and TRBJ2-4, with D perhaps matching TRBD2 (6 bases). Germline values: CDR1 MNHNS, CDR2 SASEGT. CDR3 length equals 15 residues. V was trimmed by 6 bases and J by 1 base, leaving 13 bases between them. The CDR3 region is CASRGGDVAKNIQYF. The CDR3, as DNA: TGTGCCAGCAGAGGAGGGGATGTGGCCAAAAACATTCAGTACTTC.

V usage is TRBV6-1 and J usage is TRBJ2-7; 10 nucleotides line up with TRBD2. This CDR3 comprises 15 residues. The J segment lost 3 bases and the V segment lost 1 base, leaving 3 bases of the junction unmatched. Germline V gives CDR1 MNHNS, CDR2 SASEGT. As DNA, the CDR3 is TGTGCCAGCAGTGAAGTGTCTAGCGGGAGCTACGAGCAGTACTTC. The encoded protein is CASSEVSSGSYEQYF.

The genes are TRBV29-1 and TRBJ2-5; 7 bases agree with TRBD1. The CDR3 runs to 12 residues. After removal of 6 bases from V and 3 bases from J, the junction contained 4 bases not matched to a gene. Germline CDR1 and CDR2: SQVTM and ANQGSEA. The chain's CDR3 is CSVAGQEETQYF. The CDR3 DNA reads TGCAGCGTAGCAGGACAGGAAGAGACCCAGTACTTC.

The chain recombines TRBV15 with TRBJ1-2, with unresolved D. CDR1 LNHNV and CDR2 YYDKDF come from the germline V gene (reference sequence). The CDR3 extends over 14 amino acids. The ends were cut back, 5 bases at V and 10 bases at J, with 20 bases in the middle. The CDR3 region is CATSDGPGLRDYTF. The CDR3 DNA reads TGTGCCACCAGCGACGGCCCGGGGTTACGTGACTACACCTTC.

This clone was picked up one time. This chain links TRBV19 with TRBJ1-1, with D maybe TRBD1 (5 bases). The ends were cut back, 6 bases at V and 1 base at J, with 12 bases in the middle. This CDR3 region has 14 residues. The germline V gene has CDR1 LNHDA and CDR2 SQIVND (reference sequence). The CDR3 is CASSAGGTNTEAFF. The CDR3 DNA follows: TGTGCCAGTAGCGCTGGAGGGACGAACACTGAAGCTTTCTTT.

The chain employs TRBV19 and TRBJ1-4, with D maybe TRBD1 (5 bases). Germline assignment: CDR1 LNHDA and CDR2 SQIVND (reference sequence). V shed 3 bases and J shed 2 bases, with 7 bases lying between them. This CDR3 has 14 residues. CDR3 coding DNA: TGTGCCAGTAGTATGGGGGGGACTAATGAAAAACTGTTTTTT. Its translation: CASSMGGTNEKLFF.

The chain employs TRBV6-1 and TRBJ1-2; TRBD1 agrees at 8 bases. With 8 bases clipped from V and 3 bases from J, the junction kept 11 bases outside the gene matches. CDR3 length equals 15 residues. Germline assignment: CDR1 MNHNS and CDR2 SASEGT. CDR3 region: CASRDRPNGDYGYTF. CDR3 coding DNA: TGTGCCAGCCGGGACAGGCCGAACGGGGACTATGGCTACACCTTC.

The rearrangement uses TRBV19 and TRBJ2-1; a possible D gene is TRBD1 (5 bases). Germline lookup yields CDR1 LNHDA and CDR2 SQIVND (reference sequence). The CDR3 consists of 13 residues. Trimming left V 4 bases short and J 7 bases short, with 11 bases between. CDR3 in DNA: TGTGCCAGTAGTACTACAGGTTCTAATGAGCAGTTCTTC. Encoded protein: CASSTTGSNEQFF.